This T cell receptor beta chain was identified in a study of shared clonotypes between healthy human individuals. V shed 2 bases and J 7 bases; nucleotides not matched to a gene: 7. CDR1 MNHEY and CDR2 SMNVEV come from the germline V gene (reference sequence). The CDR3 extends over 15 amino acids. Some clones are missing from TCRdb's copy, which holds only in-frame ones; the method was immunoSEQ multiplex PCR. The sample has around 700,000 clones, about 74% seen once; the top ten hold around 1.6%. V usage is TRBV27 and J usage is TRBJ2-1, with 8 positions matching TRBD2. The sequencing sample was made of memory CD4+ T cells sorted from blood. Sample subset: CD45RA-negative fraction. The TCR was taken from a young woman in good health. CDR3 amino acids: CASSLRAGGLNEQFF. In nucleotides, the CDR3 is TGTGCCAGCAGTTTAAGGGCGGGAGGATTAAATGAGCAGTTCTTC.